The clone carrying this T cell receptor beta chain came up a few times. Its antigen is unknown. This CDR3 region has 16 residues. Germline CDR1 is SEHNR and CDR2 is FQNEAQ (reference sequence). With 1 base removed from V and 1 base from J, the gap between germline ends came to 11 bases. The data stem from a study of blood T cells in healthy people across ages. For the second PCR, which ran for 7 to 11 cycles, a sample-barcoded 5' primer and a J-beta primer mix were used. MiXCR, applied by TCRdb to the 5' RACE reads, yields one record per CDR3 protein. The sample gives 950,000 to 1,200,000 distinct CDR3 sequences, 35% to 45% of which show up once; around 13% is in the top ten. Study-level findings and limits: Estimates of total diversity, which came from one million sequenced T cells, were considered to be underestimates. PBMCs that were unsorted prevented a conclusive naive versus antigen-experienced comparison. Diversity of TCR beta correlated strongly with naive T cell percentage. Comparison with aged donors showed that long-lived donors had more naive CD4+ cells and higher diversity.

The sequence came from a man between 18 and 29 years old in good health. The sample comprised blood. This sequence joins TRBV7-9 and TRBJ1-5; no clear D. The CDR3 coding sequence is TGTGCCAGCAGCTTAGTGGCTGACCCGAGCAATCAGCCCCAGCATTTT. Encoded protein: CASSLVADPSNQPQHF. Using reference TRBV7-9 and TRBJ1-5 for the parts outside the CDR3, the full variable domain is DTGVSQNPRHKITKRGQNVTFRCDPISEHNRLYWYRQTLGQGPEFLTYFQNEAQLEKSRLLSDRFSAERPKGSFSTLEIQRTEQGDSAMYLCASSLVADPSNQPQHFGDGTRLSIL.